The 2 T cell receptor beta chains listed next were all sequenced from one sample in a study of shared clonotypes between healthy human individuals. Generated by immunoSEQ multiplex PCR, the TCRdb table keeps only in-frame clones and is missing some. This sample carries fewer than 2.5 million clones, approximately 93% of them seen once, and the ten largest clones take 0.36%. Sequencing was carried out using naive CD4+ T cells from PBMCs. Subset here: CD45RA+ positively selected. All receptors come from a man between 18 and 29 years old in good health. Some clones in this sample may be carry-over from other donors' samples.

V usage is TRBV7-9 and J usage is TRBJ2-1, with no clear D. Germline lookup yields CDR1 SEHNR and CDR2 FQNEAQ (reference sequence). V was pared by 3 bases and J by 6 bases, with 6 bases between. The length of the CDR3 is 12 residues. The CDR3 DNA follows: TGTGCCAGCAGCTTTGGTCGCAATGAGCAGTTCTTC. Translating gives CASSFGRNEQFF.

The chain carries TRBV27 and TRBJ1-6; TRBD1 matches 12 bases. Germline V CDR1 and CDR2: MNHEY, SMNVEV (reference sequence). The CDR3 spans 18 residues. V lost 3 bases to trimming and J lost 7 bases; unmatched junction nucleotides: 10. The CDR3 protein is CASSFSAPGTGGNSPLHF. The CDR3 DNA sequence: TGTGCCAGCAGTTTCTCCGCCCCCGGGACAGGGGGCAATTCACCCCTCCACTTT.